Each of the 9 T cell receptor beta chains below was sequenced from the same sample in a study of shared clonotypes between healthy human individuals. Profiled with immunoSEQ multiplex PCR; TCRdb holds only in-frame clones, not every one. Here the sample spans 850,000 to 1,200,000 clones, 60% to 80% being singletons. The sequencing sample was made of memory CD4+ T cells sorted from blood. Subset given: CD45RA-negative fraction. The receptors derive from a man between 18 and 29 years old in good health.

The chain uses TRBV4-2 and TRBJ1-4; weak D call: TRBD1 (6 bases). Trimming left V 2 bases short and J 8 bases short, with 24 bases between. There are 18 residues in the CDR3. Per germline, CDR1 LGHNA and CDR2 YNFKEQ. The CDR3 bases are TGTGCCAGCAGCCAAACCTGGTTCACCAGGGGCGCCAGGGAAAAACTGTTTTTT. It is translated as CASSQTWFTRGAREKLFF.

This rearrangement joins TRBV6-6 to TRBJ1-6; D not certain. Germline V gene lookup returns CDR1 MNHNY and CDR2 SVGAGI (reference sequence). CDR3 size: 15 residues. V gave up 0 bases and J gave up 9 bases, with 12 bases separating them. This chain's CDR3 is CASSYSGDDGSPLHF. Here the CDR3 DNA reads TGTGCCAGCAGTTACTCGGGCGACGACGGTTCACCCCTCCACTTT.

This clone appeared a few times. DNA of the CDR3: TGTGCCAGCAGCCCGCGGGCTACCAACACCGGGGAGCTGTTTTTT. Protein sequence: CASSPRATNTGELFF. The chain joins TRBV2 to TRBJ2-2; D is perhaps TRBD2 (5 bases). The V gene's germline CDR1 is SNHLY and CDR2 FYNNEI. The CDR3 has 15 amino acids. Trimming cost V 6 bases and J 2 bases, with 13 bases left between them.

The chain links TRBV19 to TRBJ1-5, with D tentatively TRBD1 (6 bases). The CDR3 spans 16 residues. Trimming removed 5 bases at V and 0 bases at J, with 14 bases between. Germline CDR1 LNHDA, CDR2 SQIVND (reference sequence). DNA for the CDR3: TGTGCCAGTAGTTCATCACAGGGCTATAGCAATCAGCCCCAGCATTTT. It is translated as CASSSSQGYSNQPQHF.

The chain combines TRBV18 with TRBJ2-1; D ambiguous. V gave up 0 bases and J gave up 7 bases, with 7 bases separating them. CDR3 length equals 13 residues. The V gene's germline CDR1 is KGHSH and CDR2 LQKENI. CDR3 DNA sequence: TGTGCCAGCTCACCACCATATGGGAATGAGCAGTTCTTC. Translated, it gives CASSPPYGNEQFF.

The CDR3 loop is CASTRSAGRTDTQYF. Here the CDR3 DNA reads TGTGCCAGCACTCGTAGTGCGGGTCGGACAGATACGCAGTATTTT. The rearrangement uses TRBV11-2 and TRBJ2-3; weak D call: TRBD2 (5 bases). Germline V gives CDR1 SGHAT, CDR2 FQNNGV. There are 15 residues in the CDR3. V lost 7 bases to trimming and J lost 3 bases, with 17 bases between them.

This chain connects TRBV29-1 to TRBJ2-7; the match to TRBD1 covers 9 bases. This CDR3 has 13 amino acids. The germline CDR1 and CDR2 sequences are SQVTM and ANQGSEA. Germline trimming cut 7 bases from V and 3 bases from J; bases unmatched to any gene: 7. Here the CDR3 DNA reads TGCAGCGCGTCAGGACAGGGGAGCTACGAGCAGTACTTC. Its translation: CSASGQGSYEQYF.

V usage is TRBV14 and J usage is TRBJ2-5; the D gene is possibly TRBD2 (5 bases). The CDR3 runs to 16 residues. Germline CDR1 and CDR2: SGHDN and FVKESK. Trimming left V 1 base short and J 7 bases short, with 19 bases between. The CDR3 spells CASSQVRVVSRGTQYF. CDR3 nucleotide sequence: TGTGCCAGCAGCCAAGTCCGAGTTGTCTCCCGGGGGACCCAGTACTTC. Supplemented by reference TRBV14 and TRBJ2-5, the full variable domain reads EAGVTQFPSHSVIEKGQTVTLRCDPISGHDNLYWYRRVMGKEIKFLLHFVKESKQDESGMPNNRFLAERTGGTYSTLKVQPAELEDSGVYFCASSQVRVVSRGTQYFGPGTRLLVL.

DNA of the CDR3: TGTGCCAGCAGTTCGCCGGGTGAAAAACTGTTTTTT. Protein: CASSSPGEKLFF. The rearrangement joins TRBV27 to TRBJ1-4; D remains unclear. V was trimmed by 4 bases and J by 7 bases, leaving 7 bases between them. Germline V gene lookup returns CDR1 MNHEY and CDR2 SMNVEV (reference sequence). The CDR3 contains 12 residues.